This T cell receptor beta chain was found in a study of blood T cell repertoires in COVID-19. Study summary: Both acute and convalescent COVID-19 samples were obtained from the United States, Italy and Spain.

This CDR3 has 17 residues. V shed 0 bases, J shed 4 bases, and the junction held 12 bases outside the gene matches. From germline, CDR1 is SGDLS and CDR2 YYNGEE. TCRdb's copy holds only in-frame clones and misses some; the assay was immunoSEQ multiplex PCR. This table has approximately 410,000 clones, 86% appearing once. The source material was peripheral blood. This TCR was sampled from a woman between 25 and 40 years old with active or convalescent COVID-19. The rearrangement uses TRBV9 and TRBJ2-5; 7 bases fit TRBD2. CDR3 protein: CASSVGGGSFKGETQYF. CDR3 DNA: TGTGCCAGCAGCGTAGGAGGCGGGAGCTTTAAAGGAGAGACCCAGTACTTC.